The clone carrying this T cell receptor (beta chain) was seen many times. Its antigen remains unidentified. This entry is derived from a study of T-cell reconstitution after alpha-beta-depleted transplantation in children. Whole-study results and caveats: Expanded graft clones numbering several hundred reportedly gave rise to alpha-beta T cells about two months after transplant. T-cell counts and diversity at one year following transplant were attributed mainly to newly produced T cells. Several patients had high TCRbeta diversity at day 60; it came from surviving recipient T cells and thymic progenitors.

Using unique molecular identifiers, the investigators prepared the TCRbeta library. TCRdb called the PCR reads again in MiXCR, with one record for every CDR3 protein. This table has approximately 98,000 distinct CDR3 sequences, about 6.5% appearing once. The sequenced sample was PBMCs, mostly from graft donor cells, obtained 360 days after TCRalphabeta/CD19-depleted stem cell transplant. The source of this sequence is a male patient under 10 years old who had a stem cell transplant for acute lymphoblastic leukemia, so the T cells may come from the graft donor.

The CDR3 DNA sequence: TGTGCCAGCAGTCCGCGAGGAGAGCAGTACTTC. Amino acid sequence: CASSPRGEQYF. V gene TRBV28 combines with J gene TRBJ2-7; D is unclear. The CDR3 contains 11 residues. Looked up from germline, CDR1 is MDHEN and CDR2 is SYDVKM. Trimming took off 5 bases at V and 7 bases at J, with 9 bases between the two ends.